The clone carrying this T cell receptor beta chain showed up just a few times. This entry belongs to a study of blood T cell repertoires in COVID-19. Study information: The cDNA or gDNA used as material had been derived from T cells, B-cell-depleted T cells, or PBMCs.

The repertoire was sequenced with immunoSEQ multiplex PCR; TCRdb's copy has only in-frame clones and lacks some. The data hold about 88,000 clones, with 88% observed a single time. The trim removed 10 bases at V and 3 bases at J, leaving 12 bases unmatched. CDR3 length equals 15 residues. Germline V gene data show CDR1 as SGHNT and CDR2 as YYREEE (reference sequence). The sequence came from an elderly man with acute or convalescent COVID-19. Sequenced sample: peripheral blood. J is TRBJ1-5 and V is TRBV5-4; 8 positions agree with TRBD1. CDR3 DNA sequence: TGTGCCGTTCACACGCAGGGGGCCACCAATCAGCCCCAGCATTTT. It specifies CAVHTQGATNQPQHF.